Listed below are T cell receptor beta chains from one sample, sequenced in a study of radiotherapy plus CTLA-4 blockade in lung cancer. Sequencing used immunoSEQ multiplex PCR; TCRdb keeps in-frame clones, though not all of them. The sample yields about 39,000 clones, 79% seen once. Sample: peripheral blood, taken from a patient treated with radiotherapy plus ipilimumab. These receptors were taken from a human donor with non-small cell lung cancer that progressed on radiotherapy plus ipilimumab. Each CDR3 is given with its conserved first and last residue. D genes are given only for firm matches. Rows may omit the clone size; those that give it use once, few, many or a size class.

j_call: TRBJ1-1; d_call: TRBD1; v_call: TRBV18; clone_size: -; cdr3_aa: CASSPVGQGTNTEAFF; cdr3_nt: TGTGCCAGCTCACCAGTCGGACAGGGGACGAACACTGAAGCTTTCTTT
j_call: TRBJ2-7; d_call: -; v_call: TRBV28; clone_size: -; cdr3_aa: CASSLRPGPYEQYF; cdr3_nt: TGTGCCAGCAGTTTACGTCCAGGTCCGTACGAGCAGTACTTC
j_call: TRBJ1-5; d_call: -; v_call: TRBV19; clone_size: -; cdr3_aa: CASSTRDIPGNQPQHF; cdr3_nt: TGTGCCAGTAGTACCAGGGACATCCCTGGCAATCAGCCCCAGCATTTT
j_call: TRBJ2-3; d_call: -; v_call: TRBV7-6; clone_size: -; cdr3_aa: CASSGTLYRTDTQYF; cdr3_nt: TGTGCCAGCAGCGGGACTTTATATCGCACAGATACGCAGTATTTT
j_call: TRBJ1-6; d_call: -; v_call: TRBV5-8; clone_size: -; cdr3_aa: CASSFNRNSPLHF; cdr3_nt: TGTGCCAGCAGCTTCAACAGGAACTCACCCCTCCACTTT
j_call: TRBJ2-3; d_call: TRBD2; v_call: TRBV9; clone_size: -; cdr3_aa: CASSVTAGVSTDTQYF; cdr3_nt: TGTGCCAGCAGCGTTACCGCGGGGGTAAGCACAGATACGCAGTATTTT
j_call: TRBJ2-2; d_call: TRBD1; v_call: TRBV5-1; clone_size: -; cdr3_aa: CASSHGQGPNTGELFF; cdr3_nt: TGCGCCAGCAGCCACGGACAGGGGCCGAACACCGGGGAGCTGTTTTTT
j_call: TRBJ2-3; d_call: TRBD2; v_call: TRBV6-1; clone_size: -; cdr3_aa: CASSTGGPVTDTQYF; cdr3_nt: TGTGCCAGCAGTACGGGGGGGCCTGTCACAGATACGCAGTATTTT
j_call: TRBJ2-1; d_call: TRBD1; v_call: TRBV29-1; clone_size: -; cdr3_aa: CSVVKGRQGHAQFF; cdr3_nt: TGCAGCGTTGTAAAGGGGAGACAGGGACACGCGCAGTTCTTC
j_call: TRBJ1-1; d_call: -; v_call: TRBV7-2; clone_size: -; cdr3_aa: CASSLVVGGGTEAFF; cdr3_nt: TGTGCCAGCAGCTTAGTCGTGGGAGGGGGCACTGAAGCTTTCTTT
j_call: TRBJ2-1; d_call: TRBD1; v_call: TRBV11-3; clone_size: -; cdr3_aa: CASSLTSKGADEQFF; cdr3_nt: TGTGCCAGCAGCTTAACCAGTAAGGGGGCGGATGAGCAGTTCTTC
j_call: TRBJ1-5; d_call: -; v_call: TRBV4-1; clone_size: -; cdr3_aa: CASSQEAHFNQPQHF; cdr3_nt: TGCGCCAGCAGCCAAGAGGCACATTTCAATCAGCCCCAGCATTTT
j_call: TRBJ1-1; d_call: -; v_call: TRBV6-6; clone_size: -; cdr3_aa: CASSYLPGPGDTEAFF; cdr3_nt: TGTGCCAGCAGTTACCTCCCAGGGCCTGGGGACACTGAAGCTTTCTTT
j_call: TRBJ1-6; d_call: -; v_call: TRBV7-2; clone_size: -; cdr3_aa: CASSYDRFNSPLHF; cdr3_nt: TGTGCCAGCAGCTACGACAGGTTTAATTCACCCCTCCACTTT
j_call: TRBJ1-4; d_call: -; v_call: TRBV10-2; clone_size: -; cdr3_aa: CASSDPGFAGRGEKLFF; cdr3_nt: TGCGCCAGCAGTGATCCAGGTTTCGCGGGTCGAGGGGAAAAACTGTTTTTT
j_call: TRBJ1-1; d_call: TRBD1; v_call: TRBV18; clone_size: few; cdr3_aa: CASSRDRGTEAFF; cdr3_nt: TGTGCCAGCTCACGAGACAGGGGCACTGAAGCTTTCTTT
j_call: TRBJ2-1; d_call: TRBD2; v_call: TRBV9; clone_size: -; cdr3_aa: CASSVRTSRLYNEQFF; cdr3_nt: TGTGCCAGCAGCGTCCGGACTAGCAGACTCTACAATGAGCAGTTCTTC
j_call: TRBJ2-5; d_call: TRBD2; v_call: TRBV11-2; clone_size: -; cdr3_aa: CASSLAGGGAWKTQYF; cdr3_nt: TGTGCCAGCAGCTTAGCTGGCGGGGGGGCTTGGAAGACCCAGTACTTC
j_call: TRBJ2-7; d_call: -; v_call: TRBV6-5; clone_size: -; cdr3_aa: CASSLDSIYEQYF; cdr3_nt: TGTGCCAGCAGCCTCGACAGCATCTACGAGCAGTACTTC
j_call: TRBJ1-1; d_call: -; v_call: TRBV2; clone_size: -; cdr3_aa: CASSGAQNTEAFF; cdr3_nt: TGTGCCAGCAGTGGTGCACAGAACACTGAAGCTTTCTTT
j_call: TRBJ2-7; d_call: -; v_call: TRBV7-2; clone_size: once; cdr3_aa: CASSFRGGSYEQYF; cdr3_nt: TGTGCCAGCAGCTTTCGGGGAGGCTCCTACGAGCAGTACTTC
j_call: TRBJ1-1; d_call: TRBD1; v_call: TRBV27; clone_size: few; cdr3_aa: CASSFQGGTEAFF; cdr3_nt: TGTGCCAGCAGTTTTCAGGGGGGCACTGAAGCTTTCTTT
j_call: TRBJ1-1; d_call: -; v_call: TRBV9; clone_size: few; cdr3_aa: CASSVGQLNTEAFF; cdr3_nt: TGTGCCAGCAGCGTAGGACAGTTGAACACTGAAGCTTTCTTT
j_call: TRBJ2-7; d_call: -; v_call: TRBV13; clone_size: -; cdr3_aa: CASSLRGGVSYEQYF; cdr3_nt: TGTGCCAGCAGTCTCCGGGGCGGGGTCTCCTACGAGCAGTACTTC
j_call: TRBJ1-3; d_call: TRBD1; v_call: TRBV29-1; clone_size: -; cdr3_aa: CSVAGGADTIYF; cdr3_nt: TGCAGCGTTGCAGGGGGCGCGGACACCATATATTTT
j_call: TRBJ1-6; d_call: TRBD1; v_call: TRBV11-1; clone_size: -; cdr3_aa: CASSLPRTGGGSPLHF; cdr3_nt: TGTGCCAGCAGCTTACCCCGGACAGGGGGAGGGTCACCCCTCCACTTT
j_call: TRBJ2-7; d_call: TRBD2; v_call: TRBV2; clone_size: -; cdr3_aa: CASSTGLAATGYEQYF; cdr3_nt: TGTGCCAGCAGTACGGGACTAGCGGCTACTGGGTACGAGCAGTACTTC
j_call: TRBJ1-2; d_call: TRBD1; v_call: TRBV18; clone_size: -; cdr3_aa: CASSRGTDSPNYGYTF; cdr3_nt: TGTGCCAGCTCACGTGGGACAGACTCCCCTAACTATGGCTACACCTTC
j_call: TRBJ1-4; d_call: TRBD1; v_call: TRBV5-1; clone_size: -; cdr3_aa: CASSFGTGAPNEKLFF; cdr3_nt: TGCGCCAGCAGCTTCGGGACAGGGGCGCCCAATGAAAAACTGTTTTTT
j_call: TRBJ1-4; d_call: -; v_call: TRBV6-6; clone_size: -; cdr3_aa: CASSPPGEKLFF; cdr3_nt: TGTGCCAGCAGCCCGCCAGGTGAAAAACTGTTTTTT
j_call: TRBJ1-1; d_call: -; v_call: TRBV19; clone_size: -; cdr3_aa: CASIQQGTPEAFF; cdr3_nt: TGTGCCAGTATTCAACAGGGTACGCCTGAAGCTTTCTTT
j_call: TRBJ1-2; d_call: -; v_call: TRBV6-6; clone_size: -; cdr3_aa: CASSGLRSGYTF; cdr3_nt: TGTGCCAGCAGTGGCCTAAGGAGTGGCTACACCTTC
j_call: TRBJ1-4; d_call: -; v_call: TRBV18; clone_size: -; cdr3_aa: CASSSGSDNEKLFF; cdr3_nt: TGTGCCAGCTCGTCCGGGTCTGATAATGAAAAACTGTTTTTT
j_call: TRBJ2-7; d_call: -; v_call: TRBV21-1; clone_size: -; cdr3_aa: CASSIVPDRGIEQYF; cdr3_nt: TGTGCCAGCAGCATCGTACCGGACAGGGGTATCGAGCAGTACTTC
j_call: TRBJ1-5; d_call: TRBD1; v_call: TRBV25-1; clone_size: -; cdr3_aa: CASKFATGFHQPQHF; cdr3_nt: TGTGCCAGCAAATTTGCGACAGGGTTCCATCAGCCCCAGCATTTT
j_call: TRBJ1-1; d_call: -; v_call: TRBV9; clone_size: -; cdr3_aa: CASSPIAETEAFF; cdr3_nt: TGTGCCAGCAGCCCCATCGCGGAAACTGAAGCTTTCTTT